Shown below are 17 T cell receptor beta chains from a single sample sequenced in a study of post-analysis software for immune sequencing data. Notes on the study in general: Five TRBV segments were more frequent in patients than controls; TRBV5-6, TRBV5-1 and TRBV20-1 belonged to this group.

Unique molecular identifiers were present in the TCR beta cDNA libraries. TCRdb itself ran the PCR reads through MiXCR, one entry per CDR3 protein. The profile covers around 400,000 distinct CDR3 sequences, with less than 35% appearing a single time and roughly an eighth taken by the ten largest. These receptors' targets are unknown. The material sequenced was blood. The origin of the receptors is a girl aged 10-17 years with multiple sclerosis.

The table lists this clonotype with a count of one. The gene calls are TRBV20-1 and TRBJ2-7; D tentatively reads TRBD1 or TRBD2 (5 bases each). Germline-derived CDR1 and CDR2 are DFQATT and SNEGSKA (reference sequence). The V and J ends lost 5 bases and 4 bases respectively, with 18 bases between them. The CDR3 runs to 14 residues. The CDR3 protein is CSAAPRDLGYEQYF. The CDR3 nucleotides read TGCAGTGCTGCACCCCGGGACCTGGGGTACGAGCAGTACTTC.

The chain uses TRBV6-5 and TRBJ1-3; D may be TRBD1 (5 bases). CDR3 length equals 14 residues. From germline, CDR1 is MNHEY and CDR2 SVGAGI. The V gene lost 9 bases and the J gene lost 0 bases, with 12 bases spanning the gap. This chain's CDR3 is CASSRGGSGNTIYF. CDR3 nucleotides: TGTGCCAGTTCTAGGGGCGGCTCTGGAAACACCATATATTTT.

This clonotype was observed a few times. The chain couples TRBV11-2 to TRBJ2-7; 9 bases fit TRBD1. The V segment lost 1 base and the J segment 5 bases; nucleotides outside the gene matches: 12. Germline assignment: CDR1 SGHAT and CDR2 FQNNGV. The CDR3 contains 17 residues. The CDR3 spells CASSLGNRGLLSDEQYF. The DNA of the CDR3 is TGTGCCAGCAGCTTAGGAAACAGGGGGCTCCTGTCTGACGAGCAGTACTTC.

The rearrangement joins TRBV28 to TRBJ1-4; no definite D call. Germline V gene lookup returns CDR1 MDHEN and CDR2 SYDVKM. There are 13 residues in the CDR3. V was cut by 4 bases and J by 3 bases, with 6 bases left in between. In DNA form, the CDR3 reads TGTGCCAGCAGTTACAGCCCTAATGAAAAACTGTTTTTT. Its protein is CASSYSPNEKLFF. Based on the CDR3 plus reference TRBV28 and TRBJ1-4, the full variable domain is DVKVTQSSRYLVKRTGEKVFLECVQDMDHENMFWYRQDPGLGLRLIYFSYDVKMKEKGDIPEGYSVSREKKERFSLILESASTNQTSMYLCASSYSPNEKLFFGSGTQLSVL.

The count of this clonotype is one. At one end, the junction sequence differs from germline, possibly due to a read error. This sequence joins TRBV7-2 and TRBJ1-5, with D perhaps TRBD1 (6 bases). Germline V lookup: CDR1 SGHTA, CDR2 FQGNSA. This CDR3 comprises 13 residues. The CDR3 reads CANSRQVNQPQHF. In DNA, the CDR3 is TGTGCCAACAGCCGACAGGTGAATCAGCCCCAGCATTTT. The complete variable domain, with remaining parts taken from reference TRBV7-2 and TRBJ1-5, reads GAGVSQSPSNKVTEKGKDVELRCDPISGHTALYWYRQSLGQGLEFLIYFQGNSAPDKSGLPSDRFSAERTGGSVSTLTIQRTQQEDSAVYLCANSRQVNQPQHFGDGTRLSIL.

The chain joins TRBV9 to TRBJ1-2; D is unclear. This CDR3 comprises 13 residues. Germline V gene data show CDR1 as SGDLS and CDR2 as YYNGEE. Trimming took off 0 bases at V and 5 bases at J, with 8 bases between the two ends. The CDR3 reads CASSVGPSYGYTF. As DNA, the CDR3 is TGTGCCAGCAGCGTAGGCCCGAGTTATGGCTACACCTTC.

V usage is TRBV3-1 and J usage is TRBJ1-2; D not certain. CDR3 length: 14 amino acids. Germline V gives CDR1 LGHDT, CDR2 YNNKEL (reference sequence). V was pared by 6 bases and J by 4 bases, with 15 bases between. CDR3 protein: CASSHGRNPYGYTF. In DNA form, the CDR3 reads TGTGCCAGCAGTCACGGCAGAAACCCCTATGGCTACACCTTC. The whole variable domain, filled in from reference TRBV3-1 and TRBJ1-2, reads DTAVSQTPKYLVTQMGNDKSIKCEQNLGHDTMYWYKQDSKKFLKIMFSYNNKELIINETVPNRFSPKSPDKAHLNLHINSLELGDSAVYFCASSHGRNPYGYTFGSGTRLTVV.

V usage is TRBV7-3 and J usage is TRBJ2-1; TRBD2 is a possible D gene (6 bases). The ends were cut back, 8 bases at V and 0 bases at J, with 8 bases in the middle. The CDR3 is made up of 13 amino acids. Germline-derived CDR1 and CDR2 are SGHTA and FQGTGA. The CDR3 sequence is CASGRGSYNEQFF. CDR3 coding DNA: TGTGCCAGCGGGCGGGGCTCCTACAATGAGCAGTTCTTC.

This clonotype was seen only a few times. V gene TRBV7-2 combines with J gene TRBJ2-1; no definite D call. This CDR3 has 15 amino acids. Germline CDR1 and CDR2: SGHTA and FQGNSA. Between the trimmed V and J ends, which lost 1 base and 2 bases, there was a span of 9 bases. This CDR3 reads CASSLDDGPYNEQFF. DNA for the CDR3: TGTGCCAGCAGCTTAGATGATGGCCCCTACAATGAGCAGTTCTTC.

The chain carries TRBV5-5 and TRBJ2-2; 7 nucleotides align to TRBD1. The germline gives CDR1 SGHKS, CDR2 YYEKEE (reference sequence). V was pared by 0 bases and J by 4 bases, with 3 bases of the junction left unmatched. CDR3 length: 15 amino acids. CDR3 region: CASSLDRGRTGELFF. DNA of the CDR3: TGTGCCAGCAGCTTGGACAGGGGACGCACCGGGGAGCTGTTTTTT. Full variable domain (outside the CDR3, taken from reference TRBV5-5 and TRBJ2-2): DAGVTQSPTHLIKTRGQQVTLRCSPISGHKSVSWYQQVLGQGPQFIFQYYEKEERGRGNFPDRFSARQFPNYSSELNVNALLLGDSALYLCASSLDRGRTGELFFGEGSRLTVL.

This clonotype was recorded a few times. DNA for the CDR3: TGCAGTGCTAGAGATCAGGGGTCGGGGCAGCCCCAGCATTTT. This encodes CSARDQGSGQPQHF. This sequence joins TRBV20-1 and TRBJ1-5, with TRBD1 as a possible D gene (6 bases). This CDR3 spans 14 amino acids. Looked up from germline, CDR1 is DFQATT and CDR2 is SNEGSKA (reference sequence). Trimming removed 0 bases at V and 7 bases at J, with 13 bases between.

V usage is TRBV20-1 and J usage is TRBJ2-7; 10 bases are shared with TRBD2. The CDR3 sequence is 17 residues long. CDR1 and CDR2 from the germline V gene are DFQATT and SNEGSKA (reference sequence). The J segment lost 2 bases and the V segment lost 6 bases, leaving 16 bases of the junction unmatched. The CDR3 sequence: CSAPDLLLAGLTYEQYF. Written as DNA, the CDR3 is TGCAGTGCCCCAGATCTCCTACTAGCGGGGTTAACCTACGAGCAGTACTTC.

Comments on this clonotype: This may be a read error: a much more frequent sequence differs by one nucleotide. V is TRBV7-2 and J is TRBJ1-2; D not resolved. In germline, CDR1 is SGHTA, CDR2 FQGNSA. This CDR3 comprises 11 residues. The CDR3 region has the DNA TGTGCCAGCAGTCGTTTCTATGACTACACCTTC. Amino acid sequence: CASSRFYDYTF.

V gene TRBV7-2 combines with J gene TRBJ2-1; 8 bases are a match to TRBD1. The CDR3 extends over 13 amino acids. Germline loops: CDR1 SGHTA, CDR2 FQGNSA. The ends lost 3 bases at V and 10 bases at J; junction bases unmatched: 5. CDR3 sequence (DNA): TGTGCCAGCAGCTTGGTCTGGACAGGGGAGCAGTTCTTC. Amino acid sequence: CASSLVWTGEQFF.

The rearrangement links TRBV6-1 to TRBJ1-2, with 7 nucleotides matching TRBD1. The CDR3 extends over 14 amino acids. Germline CDR1 reads MNHNS; CDR2 reads SASEGT. V was pared by 6 bases and J by 5 bases, with 9 bases of the junction left unmatched. Here the CDR3 reads CASRDREGRYGYTF. The DNA for the CDR3 is TGTGCCAGCAGAGACAGGGAGGGTCGGTATGGCTACACCTTC.

The chain uses TRBV3-1 and TRBJ2-4, with a tentative D call TRBD1 (6 bases). Gene TRBJ2-5 matches the end of the DNA better, so the J call may be wrong. The CDR3 covers 14 residues. Germline-derived CDR1 and CDR2 are LGHDT and YNNKEL (reference sequence). CDR3 nucleotide sequence: TGTGCCAGCAGCCAAATGCAGGGGTCAGAGACCCAGTACTTC. Its translation is CASSQMQGSETQYF.

In its sample, this clonotype was seen a few times. The genes are TRBV7-2 and TRBJ1-2, with TRBD1 matching over 10 bases. Germline assignment: CDR1 SGHTA and CDR2 FQGNSA. The trim removed 5 bases at V and 5 bases at J, leaving 11 bases unmatched. This CDR3 contains 16 residues. As DNA, the CDR3 is TGTGCCAGCAGCCAAGCCGGGACAGGGGTGTTATATGGCTACACCTTC. It yields the protein CASSQAGTGVLYGYTF.